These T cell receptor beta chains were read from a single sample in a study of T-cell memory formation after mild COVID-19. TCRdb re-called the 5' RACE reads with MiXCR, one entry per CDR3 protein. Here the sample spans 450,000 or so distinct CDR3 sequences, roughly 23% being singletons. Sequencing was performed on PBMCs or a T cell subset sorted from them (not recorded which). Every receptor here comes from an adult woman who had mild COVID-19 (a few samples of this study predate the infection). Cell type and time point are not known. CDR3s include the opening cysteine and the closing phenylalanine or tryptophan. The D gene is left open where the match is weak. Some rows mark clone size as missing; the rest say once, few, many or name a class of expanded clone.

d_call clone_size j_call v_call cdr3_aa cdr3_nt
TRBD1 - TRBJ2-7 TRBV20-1 CSARYRGYEQYF TGCAGTGCTAGATACAGGGGCTACGAGCAGTACTTC
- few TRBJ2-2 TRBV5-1 CASSFLDSLTGELFF TGCGCCAGCAGCTTCTTGGACAGTCTCACCGGGGAGCTGTTTTTT
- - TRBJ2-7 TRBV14 CASSRAASYEQYF TGTGCCAGCAGCCGCGCAGCCTCCTACGAGCAGTACTTC
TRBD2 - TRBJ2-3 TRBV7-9 CASSSRGLAGGPSTDTQYF TGTGCCAGCAGCTCAAGAGGACTAGCGGGGGGGCCGAGCACAGATACGCAGTATTTT
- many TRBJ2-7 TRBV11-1 CASSLSEYEQYF TGTGCCAGCAGCTTATCGGAATACGAGCAGTACTTC
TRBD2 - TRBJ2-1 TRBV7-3 CASSRAGGHNEQFF TGTGCCAGCAGTAGGGCGGGGGGTCACAATGAGCAGTTCTTC
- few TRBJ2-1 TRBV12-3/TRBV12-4 CASSLRGADEQFF TGTGCCAGCAGTTTAAGAGGGGCCGATGAGCAGTTCTTC
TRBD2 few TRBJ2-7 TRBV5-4 CASSFAGEPAEQYF TGTGCCAGCAGCTTCGCGGGAGAGCCCGCCGAGCAGTACTTC
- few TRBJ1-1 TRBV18 CASSPAGPVGTEAFF TGTGCCAGCTCACCAGCGGGGCCGGTGGGCACTGAAGCTTTCTTT
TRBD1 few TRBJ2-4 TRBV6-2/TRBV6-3 CASSGQWTGENIQYF TGTGCCAGCAGTGGGCAATGGACAGGGGAAAACATTCAGTACTTC
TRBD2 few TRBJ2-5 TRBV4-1 CASSQEELAGRQYF TGCGCCAGCAGCCAAGAGGAACTAGCGGGGCGCCAGTACTTC
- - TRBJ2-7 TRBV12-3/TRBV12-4 CASSLNRVVEQYF TGTGCCAGCAGTTTAAACAGGGTCGTCGAGCAGTACTTC
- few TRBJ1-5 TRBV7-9 CASSVGGSNQPQHF TGTGCCAGCAGCGTCGGGGGATCGAATCAGCCCCAGCATTTT
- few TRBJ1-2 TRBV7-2 CASSLAQGDGYGYTF TGTGCCAGCAGCTTAGCCCAGGGAGACGGCTATGGCTACACCTTC
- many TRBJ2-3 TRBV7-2 CASSWRTPTSTDTQYF TGTGCCAGCAGCTGGCGGACTCCAACTAGCACAGATACGCAGTATTTT